This T cell receptor (beta chain) emerged from a study of T-cell memory formation after mild COVID-19. Study results and limitations: Chiefly within CM and EM were the contracting CD4+ clones; CD8+ ones were within EMRA.

Regarding this clonotype: Its cognate antigen is unknown.

The V end was cut by 1 base, the J end by 1 base, with 5 bases between. The germline CDR1 and CDR2 sequences are MGHRA and YSYEKL. The CDR3 consists of 14 residues. TCRdb redid the calling of the 5' RACE reads with MiXCR, one entry per CDR3 protein. The sample has 100,000 to 140,000 distinct CDR3 sequences; roughly an eighth are singletons. The chain recombines TRBV4-1 with TRBJ1-5, with D unclear. Material for sequencing was PBMCs or a T cell subset sorted from them (not recorded which). This receptor was obtained from a young man who had mild COVID-19 (a few samples of this study predate the infection). Cell type and time point are not known. CDR3 in amino acids: CASSQVGSNQPQHF. In DNA form, the CDR3 reads TGCGCCAGCAGCCAAGTAGGGAGCAATCAGCCCCAGCATTTT.